The rows below give T cell receptor beta chains drawn from one sample of a study of T cells in Graves' hyperthyroidism and ophthalmopathy. One entry per CDR3 protein results from TCRdb running MiXCR on the multiplex PCR reads. Of about 480,000 distinct CDR3 sequences in the sample, approximately 15% were seen once. The sequencing input was blood. All receptors come from a woman aged 18 to 35 with Graves' hyperthyroidism. CDR3s include the opening cysteine and the closing phenylalanine or tryptophan. The D gene is left open where the match is weak. Only some rows state a clone size, as once, few, many or a class for expanded clones.

TGTGCCAGCAGTTACTCGCCGGGAATGGCTGGAAACACCATATATTTT	CASSYSPGMAGNTIYF	TRBV6-6	TRBJ1-3	many	16	-
TGTGCCAGCTCGGGACTAGCCGTCATTGGGCAGTTCTTC	CASSGLAVIGQFF	TRBV2	TRBJ2-1	many	13	TRBD2
TGTGCCAGCTCACGTTCGACCAGTCGGGAGCAGTACTTC	CASSRSTSREQYF	TRBV18	TRBJ2-7	few	13	-
TGTGCCATCAGTGAGTCGGAAACCTACACCTTC	CAISESETYTF	TRBV10-3	TRBJ1-2	many	11	-
TGCAGTGCTAGAGGGCTTTGGGGGGGAGAGGGCTCCTACAATGAGCAGTTCTTC	CSARGLWGGEGSYNEQFF	TRBV20-1	TRBJ2-1	many	18	TRBD2
TGTGCTAGTGGTTTGGGGACAGATAATGAAAAACTGTTTTTT	CASGLGTDNEKLFF	TRBV12-5	TRBJ1-4	many	14	-
TGTGCCAGTAGTATGGGACAGGGAGGCTCACCCCTCCACTTT	CASSMGQGGSPLHF	TRBV19	TRBJ1-6	many	14	TRBD1
TGCGCCAGCAGTGATAATAGCAATCAGCCCCAGCATTTT	CASSDNSNQPQHF	TRBV10-2	TRBJ1-5	many	13	-
TGTGCCAGCAGCGCACCACCGGAACAAGAGACCCAGTACTTC	CASSAPPEQETQYF	TRBV3-1	TRBJ2-5	many	14	-
TGTGCCAGCAGTGACGATTCACCCCTCCACTTT	CASSDDSPLHF	TRBV2	TRBJ1-6	many	11	-
TGTGCCAGCAGTGCATTTGGGACAGGGGATTTCTCCTCCTACGAGCAGTACTTC	CASSAFGTGDFSSYEQYF	TRBV25-1	TRBJ2-7	-	18	TRBD1
TGTGCCAGCAGCTTACTAGCGGCCCCCTACAATGAGCAGTTCTTC	CASSLLAAPYNEQFF	TRBV12-3/TRBV12-4	TRBJ2-1	many	15	TRBD2
TGTGCCAGCAGCCCGAGGACTAGCGGGGGAAACAATGAGCAGTTCTTC	CASSPRTSGGNNEQFF	TRBV4-2	TRBJ2-1	-	16	TRBD2
TGTGCCAGCAGCCTCCGGGACAGGGGCTACCCTCCCTACGAGCAGTACTTC	CASSLRDRGYPPYEQYF	TRBV11-2	TRBJ2-7	many	17	TRBD1
TGCGCCAGCAGCGAAAACAGGCACAATGAGCAGTTCTTC	CASSENRHNEQFF	TRBV5-1	TRBJ2-1	many	13	-
TGCGCCAGCAGCCAAGATGGAAGGGGGTTGGAGACCCAGTACTTC	CASSQDGRGLETQYF	TRBV4-1	TRBJ2-5	-	15	-
TGTGCCAGCAGTGCTCCCGGGACAGGTGGGGAGACCCAGTACTTC	CASSAPGTGGETQYF	TRBV9	TRBJ2-5	many	15	TRBD1
TGTGCTAGTGCCCCCGGGACAGGATTTTATTCGAACACTGAAGCTTTCTTT	CASAPGTGFYSNTEAFF	TRBV12-5	TRBJ1-1	many	17	TRBD1
TGCAGTGCTAGTCGGCAGGTTAGCACAGATACGCAGTATTTT	CSASRQVSTDTQYF	TRBV20-1	TRBJ2-3	many	14	-
TGTGCCACCAGTGAACCCCGGGGGGTCCACAATGAGCAGTTCTTC	CATSEPRGVHNEQFF	TRBV24-1	TRBJ2-1	many	15	TRBD2
TGTGCCACTCGGGGGGCCTACGAGCAGTACTTC	CATRGAYEQYF	TRBV4-2	TRBJ2-7	-	11	TRBD2
TGTGCCACCAGTGGCCGGACTAGCGGGGACTCCTACGAGCAGTACTTC	CATSGRTSGDSYEQYF	TRBV24-1	TRBJ2-7	few	16	TRBD2
TGTGCCAGACGTTTGACAGGAGGTACCGGGGAGCTGTTTTTT	CARRLTGGTGELFF	TRBV2	TRBJ2-2	-	14	-
TGTGCCAGCATGTGGAGGGGGAACACTGAAGCTTTCTTT	CASMWRGNTEAFF	TRBV6-1	TRBJ1-1	many	13	-
TGTGCCAGCAGTTACTCGCGGCTTGGGGAAAAACTGTTTTTT	CASSYSRLGEKLFF	TRBV6-5	TRBJ1-4	many	14	-
TGTGCCAGCAGTGAGGAGGTAGGGAGATATCAGCCCCAGCATTTT	CASSEEVGRYQPQHF	TRBV6-1	TRBJ1-5	few	15	-
TGTGCCAGCACGCGAGGTTCTAGCGGCTACGAGCAGTACTTC	CASTRGSSGYEQYF	TRBV5-6	TRBJ2-7	-	14	TRBD2
TGTGCCAGCAGTTACGGGGGAGAGAACACTGAAGCTTTCTTT	CASSYGGENTEAFF	TRBV28	TRBJ1-1	many	14	-
TGCGCCAGCAGCCAAGGACAGGGCCCCGGGGAGCTGTTTTTT	CASSQGQGPGELFF	TRBV4-1	TRBJ2-2	-	14	TRBD1
TGTGCCAGCAGTGTCCGGGGGGGGACTAGCGTCGTTGAGCAGTTCTTC	CASSVRGGTSVVEQFF	TRBV6-1	TRBJ2-1	many	16	TRBD2
TGTGCCAGCAGCTTGACTAGCGGGGTTAACACCGGGGAGCTGTTTTTT	CASSLTSGVNTGELFF	TRBV7-2	TRBJ2-2	many	16	TRBD2
TGTGCCAGCAGCGTTGGGACGCCTGGACTTCCTCCCTACGAGCAGTACTTC	CASSVGTPGLPPYEQYF	TRBV9	TRBJ2-7	few	17	-
TGTGCCAGCAGAACCCTACGGAGACAGACCTCCTCTGGAAACACCATATATTTT	CASRTLRRQTSSGNTIYF	TRBV6-1	TRBJ1-3	many	18	-
TGTGCCTCGGTAGGGCAAGAAAACTATGGCTACACCTTC	CASVGQENYGYTF	TRBV30	TRBJ1-2	many	13	-
TGTGCCACCTCCAGAGCCGGGACAGGCGGGGAGACCCAGTACTTC	CATSRAGTGGETQYF	TRBV24-1	TRBJ2-5	many	15	TRBD1
TGTGCCAGCAGTTATCCGGGCGGACGAGAGACCCAGTACTTC	CASSYPGGRETQYF	TRBV6-1	TRBJ2-5	many	14	-
TGTGCCAGCAGTTTAAGCCCCGGACTAGCCCTTGGGGGCGGGGAGCTGTTTTTT	CASSLSPGLALGGGELFF	TRBV27	TRBJ2-2	many	18	TRBD2
TGTGCCAGCAGTTCGGGGGGTCGGTCCTACGAGCAGTACTTC	CASSSGGRSYEQYF	TRBV27	TRBJ2-7	-	14	TRBD2